This is a list of T cell receptor beta chains from one sample in a study of T cells in Graves' hyperthyroidism and ophthalmopathy. MiXCR, run by TCRdb on the multiplex PCR reads, gives a single entry per CDR3 protein. The sample has about 400,000 distinct CDR3 sequences; about 14% are singletons. Input material: blood. The receptors here all came from a man in his forties or fifties with Graves' ophthalmopathy. The CDR3 runs from the conserved cysteine through the conserved F or W. The D gene is left open where the match is weak. Clone size is shown for a subset of rows, as once, few, many or a class of expanded clone.

TGCGCCAGCAGCCCGGTGTCTGGACGCAAAAACATTCAGTACTTC	CASSPVSGRKNIQYF	TRBV5-1	TRBJ2-4	few	-
TGTGCCAGCAGCCAAGAAGAGCCGAAAACAACAGGGCACGAATATGGCTACACCTTC	CASSQEEPKTTGHEYGYTF	TRBV3-1	TRBJ1-2	-	-
TGTGCCAGCAGCGTAGCCGGGACCACACCATCTGAGCAGTTCTTC	CASSVAGTTPSEQFF	TRBV9	TRBJ2-1	-	-
TGTGCCAGCAGAAGCGGAGCGAACACCGGGGAGCTGTTTTTT	CASRSGANTGELFF	TRBV2	TRBJ2-2	few	-
TGCAGTGCTAGAAACGGGTTTCAGCAGTACTTC	CSARNGFQQYF	TRBV20-1	TRBJ2-7	many	-
TGTGCCAGCAGTTTGGGGGGGTGGTCTTTCTTT	CASSLGGWSFF	TRBV12-3/TRBV12-4	TRBJ1-1	many	-
TGCGCCAGCAGCATTGGACTAGCGGGAGGGGCAAATGAGCAGTTCTTC	CASSIGLAGGANEQFF	TRBV5-1	TRBJ2-1	few	TRBD2
TGTGCCAGCAGTGAGGCCGGGACAGGGAATGAAAAACTGTTTTTT	CASSEAGTGNEKLFF	TRBV2	TRBJ1-4	many	TRBD1
TGTGCCAGCAGCCAAGAAGCGGGAGTAGTGACAGATACGCAGTATTTT	CASSQEAGVVTDTQYF	TRBV14	TRBJ2-3	few	TRBD2
TGCGCCAGCAGCAAGACAGACCGGACTGAAGCTTTCTTT	CASSKTDRTEAFF	TRBV5-1	TRBJ1-1	many	-
TGTGCCAGTAGGAGGGCTGGGGGAACCGGGGAGCTGTTTTTT	CASRRAGGTGELFF	TRBV19	TRBJ2-2	few	-
TGCGCCAGCAGCCAAGTCGGGCTCCAGAAAAACGAGGGGTCGGCCTATGGCTACACCTTC	CASSQVGLQKNEGSAYGYTF	TRBV4-1	TRBJ1-2	-	-
TGTGCCAGCTCACCACCGGGACTAGCGGTAGATACGCAGTATTTT	CASSPPGLAVDTQYF	TRBV18	TRBJ2-3	many	TRBD2
TGTGCCAGTAGTATACTTCAAAGCTCCTACAATGAGCAGTTCTTC	CASSILQSSYNEQFF	TRBV19	TRBJ2-1	many	-
TGCGCCAGCAGCTTGGCCGGAGTCGAGCAGTTCTTC	CASSLAGVEQFF	TRBV5-1	TRBJ2-1	many	-
TGTGCCACCAGCAGGTGGCAGTACCAAGAGACCCAGTACTTC	CATSRWQYQETQYF	TRBV15	TRBJ2-5	few	-
TGTGCCAGCTCACCGGTGGGGGATTGGGCCGGGTCCTACGAGCAGTACTTC	CASSPVGDWAGSYEQYF	TRBV18	TRBJ2-7	many	-
TGTGCCAGCAGCCCCCAGATGAGAGCAGGGAGCTCTGGGGCCAACGTCCTGACTTTC	CASSPQMRAGSSGANVLTF	TRBV7-8	TRBJ2-6	-	-
TGTGCCAGCAGCCCCTGGACTAGCGGGCCAGCGAACACCGGGGAGCTGTTTTTT	CASSPWTSGPANTGELFF	TRBV7-9	TRBJ2-2	-	TRBD2
TGCGCCAGCAGCGAATGGACGGCCCTAAGCACAGATACGCAGTATTTT	CASSEWTALSTDTQYF	TRBV5-1	TRBJ2-3	many	-
TGTGCCACCAGCAGGAGCGGGCGGAATAACTATGGCTACACCTTC	CATSRSGRNNYGYTF	TRBV15	TRBJ1-2	-	-
TGTGCCAGTAGTAGAAGCGGCCCCCTATTGGATACGCAGTATTTT	CASSRSGPLLDTQYF	TRBV19	TRBJ2-3	-	-
TGTGCCAGCAGTTTATCGGGGCTGGACTACAATGAGCAGTTCTTC	CASSLSGLDYNEQFF	TRBV27	TRBJ2-1	few	-
TGTGCCAGCAGCCCAGAAGAGGGGCCGCAGTTCTTC	CASSPEEGPQFF	TRBV7-6	TRBJ2-1	-	-
TGCGCCAGCAGCCCAGCGGGAATGAGACAAGAGACCCAGTACTTC	CASSPAGMRQETQYF	TRBV5-1	TRBJ2-5	many	TRBD2
TGTGCCAGCAGCCAAGAGCAGGTAGTCACCGGGGAGCTGTTTTTT	CASSQEQVVTGELFF	TRBV3-1	TRBJ2-2	many	-
TGTGCCAGCAGTTCCATGACAGACAGCCCCAATCAGCCCCAGCATTTT	CASSSMTDSPNQPQHF	TRBV6-1	TRBJ1-5	few	-
TGTGCCAGCAGCCAACCCTCCACAGGGGTGAATGAGCAGTTCTTC	CASSQPSTGVNEQFF	TRBV3-1	TRBJ2-1	many	TRBD1
TGTGCCAGCAGCTTAGTTGGGCGGGGATCGGTGGAGACCCAGTACTTC	CASSLVGRGSVETQYF	TRBV7-9	TRBJ2-5	many	-
TGTGCCAGCAGTTGGACCGGGACAGATTCACCCCTCCACTTT	CASSWTGTDSPLHF	TRBV6-5	TRBJ1-6	few	TRBD1
TGTGCCAGCAGCCCTCCCATCTGGACAGGGGGATGGGACGAGCCGTACTTC	CASSPPIWTGGWDEPYF	TRBV7-8	TRBJ2-7	-	TRBD1
TGTGCCTGGAGTACAGCAACTGGACTAGGCTCCTACAATGAGCAGTTCTTC	CAWSTATGLGSYNEQFF	TRBV30	TRBJ2-1	few	TRBD2
TGCAGTGCTAGAAGAGCGGGCAAGGCTAATGAGCAGTTCTTC	CSARRAGKANEQFF	TRBV20-1	TRBJ2-1	many	-
TGCGCCAGCAGCCAAGGCAGGGGGACCTACGAGCAGTACTTC	CASSQGRGTYEQYF	TRBV4-1	TRBJ2-7	many	TRBD1
TGTGCCAGCAGTGGCCAGGTGGCCCATCTGGAGCAGTACTTC	CASSGQVAHLEQYF	TRBV2	TRBJ2-7	many	-
TGTGCCAGCAGCACGGGACTAGCGAGCTCCTACGAGCAGTACTTC	CASSTGLASSYEQYF	TRBV12-3/TRBV12-4	TRBJ2-7	many	TRBD2
TGTGCCAGCACTCCTGACCGGCTGGTCCAGTACTTC	CASTPDRLVQYF	TRBV12-3/TRBV12-4	TRBJ2-5	-	-